The T cell receptor (beta chain) under discussion was sequenced for a study of read filtering for tumor transcriptome and immune sequencing. Across the whole study: IR-seq gave about 3.5 to 10.27 million TCR reads per sample; RNA-seq gave roughly 75 to 1,300.

Study conclusions and caveats: The CD138-negative fraction was mixed bone marrow immune cells, not pure T cells. IR-seq and RNA-seq agreed better without single-read clonotypes.

This clonotype was recorded many times. What it binds is unknown. From 350 to 500 ng of RNA, a library with molecular barcoded alpha/delta and beta/gamma adaptors was made. TCRdb used MiXCR to reprocess the reads, holding one entry per CDR3 protein. Among 37,000 or so distinct CDR3 sequences listed, roughly an eighth were seen once. Germline assignment: CDR1 MNHEY and CDR2 SVGAGI. Trimming shortened V by 5 bases and J by 2 bases, and 13 bases separated the two germline ends. The CDR3 loop spans 16 amino acids. The sequencing input was a population of CD138-negative cells sorted from bone marrow. V and J are TRBV6-5 and TRBJ1-6, with unresolved D. This TCR was recovered from a donor older than 35 with multiple myeloma. The CDR3, as DNA: TGTGCCAGCAGTCCTTTCTCAGGCCCCTATAATTCACCCCTCCACTTT. Its protein product is CASSPFSGPYNSPLHF.